The source of this T cell receptor (beta chain) is a study of blood T cells in healthy people across ages. Study conclusions and caveats: Compared with aged donors, long-lived donors showed fewer expanded clones, suggesting selection.

V was clipped by 5 bases and J by 10 bases; unmatched bases: 7. There are 15 residues in the CDR3. There were at least 5.5 micrograms of total RNA extracted from every sample. Only one count was recorded for this clonotype. Its antigen is undetermined. Combining a sample-barcoded 5' primer with a J-beta primer mix, a second PCR ran for roughly 6 to 12 cycles. TCRdb ran MiXCR on the 5' RACE reads and lists one entry per CDR3 protein. In the table there are 500,000 to 600,000 distinct CDR3 sequences, 25% to 30% of which are singletons. This sequence originates from a woman in her sixties or seventies in good health. The chain has TRBV12-3 or TRBV12-4 and TRBJ2-5; TRBD2 agrees at 16 bases. Sequencing was carried out using blood. CDR3: CASSRTGLAGGHQYF. CDR3 in DNA: TGTGCCAGCAGTCGTACGGGACTAGCGGGGGGGCACCAGTACTTC.